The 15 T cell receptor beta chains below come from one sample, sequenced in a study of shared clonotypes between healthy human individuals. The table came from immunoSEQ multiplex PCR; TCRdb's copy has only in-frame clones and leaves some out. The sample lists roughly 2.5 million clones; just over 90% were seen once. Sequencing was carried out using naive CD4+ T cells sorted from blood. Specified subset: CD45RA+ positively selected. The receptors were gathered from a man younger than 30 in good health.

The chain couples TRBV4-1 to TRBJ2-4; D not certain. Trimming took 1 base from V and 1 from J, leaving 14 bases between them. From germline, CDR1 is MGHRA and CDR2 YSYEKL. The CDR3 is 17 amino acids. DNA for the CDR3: TGCGCCAGCAGCCAAGTGTACGGGTTCGGGGCCAAAAACATTCAGTACTTC. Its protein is CASSQVYGFGAKNIQYF.

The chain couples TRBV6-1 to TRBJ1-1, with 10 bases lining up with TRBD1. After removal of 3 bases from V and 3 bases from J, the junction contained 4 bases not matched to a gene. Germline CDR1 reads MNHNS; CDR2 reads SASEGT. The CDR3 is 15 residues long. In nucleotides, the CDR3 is TGTGCCAGCAGTGATGGGACAGGGGTGTACACTGAAGCTTTCTTT. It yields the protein CASSDGTGVYTEAFF.

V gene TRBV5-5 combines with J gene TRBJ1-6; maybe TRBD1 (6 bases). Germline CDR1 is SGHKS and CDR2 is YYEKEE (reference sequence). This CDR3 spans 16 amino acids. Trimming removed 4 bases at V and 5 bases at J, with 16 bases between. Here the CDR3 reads CASSTLRQENNSPLHF. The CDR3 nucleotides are TGTGCCAGCAGCACCCTCCGACAGGAGAATAATTCACCCCTCCACTTT. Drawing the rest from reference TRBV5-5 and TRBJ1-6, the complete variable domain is DAGVTQSPTHLIKTRGQQVTLRCSPISGHKSVSWYQQVLGQGPQFIFQYYEKEERGRGNFPDRFSARQFPNYSSELNVNALLLGDSALYLCASSTLRQENNSPLHFGNGTRLTVT.

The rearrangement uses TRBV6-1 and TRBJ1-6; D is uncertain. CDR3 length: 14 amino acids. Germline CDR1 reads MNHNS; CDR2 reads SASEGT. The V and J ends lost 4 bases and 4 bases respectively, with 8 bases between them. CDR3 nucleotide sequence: TGTGCCAGCAGTGTGGGTCAGTATAATTCACCCCTCCACTTT. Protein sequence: CASSVGQYNSPLHF.

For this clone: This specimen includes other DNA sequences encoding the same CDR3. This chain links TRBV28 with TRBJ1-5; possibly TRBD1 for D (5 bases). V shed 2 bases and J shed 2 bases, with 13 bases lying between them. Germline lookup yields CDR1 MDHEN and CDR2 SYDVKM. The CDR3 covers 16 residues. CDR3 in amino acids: CASSLRTPGGNQPQHF. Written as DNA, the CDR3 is TGTGCCAGCAGTTTAAGGACGCCGGGGGGCAATCAGCCCCAGCATTTT.

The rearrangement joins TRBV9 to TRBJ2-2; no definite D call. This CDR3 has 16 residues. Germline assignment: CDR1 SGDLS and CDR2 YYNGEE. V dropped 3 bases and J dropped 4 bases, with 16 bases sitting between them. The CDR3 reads CASSGSPFGGTGELFF. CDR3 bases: TGTGCCAGCAGCGGGAGCCCCTTCGGCGGCACCGGGGAGCTGTTTTTT.

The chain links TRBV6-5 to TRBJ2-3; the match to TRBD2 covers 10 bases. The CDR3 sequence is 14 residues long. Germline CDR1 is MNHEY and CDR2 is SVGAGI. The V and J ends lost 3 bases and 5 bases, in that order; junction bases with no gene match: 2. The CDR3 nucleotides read TGTGCCAGCAGTTATGGACTAGCGGTAGATACGCAGTATTTT. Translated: CASSYGLAVDTQYF.

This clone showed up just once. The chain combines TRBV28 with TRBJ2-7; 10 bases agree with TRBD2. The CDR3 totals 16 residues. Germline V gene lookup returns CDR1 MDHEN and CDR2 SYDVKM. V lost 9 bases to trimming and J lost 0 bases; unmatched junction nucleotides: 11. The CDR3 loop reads CASSITVAGGSYEQYF. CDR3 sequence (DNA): TGTGCCAGTTCTATTACCGTAGCGGGGGGCTCCTACGAGCAGTACTTC.

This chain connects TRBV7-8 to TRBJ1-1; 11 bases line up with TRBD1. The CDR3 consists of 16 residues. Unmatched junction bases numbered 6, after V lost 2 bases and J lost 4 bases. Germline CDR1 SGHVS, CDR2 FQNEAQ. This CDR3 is CASSLRGTGGGTEAFF. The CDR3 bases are TGTGCCAGCAGCTTAAGGGGGACAGGGGGTGGCACTGAAGCTTTCTTT.

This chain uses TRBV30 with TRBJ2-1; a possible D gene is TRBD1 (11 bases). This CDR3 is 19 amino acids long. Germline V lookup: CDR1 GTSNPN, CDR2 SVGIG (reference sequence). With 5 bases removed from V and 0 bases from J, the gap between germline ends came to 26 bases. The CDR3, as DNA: TGTGCCTGGGCCAGGGACAGGGGGGTAGCGGGAGGCTCCTACAATGAGCAGTTCTTC. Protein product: CAWARDRGVAGGSYNEQFF. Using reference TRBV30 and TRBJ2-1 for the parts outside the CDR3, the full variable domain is SQTIHQWPATLVQPVGSPLSLECTVEGTSNPNLYWYRQAAGRGLQLLFYSVGIGQISSEVPQNLSASRPQDRQFILSSKKLLLSDSGFYLCAWARDRGVAGGSYNEQFFGPGTRLTVL.

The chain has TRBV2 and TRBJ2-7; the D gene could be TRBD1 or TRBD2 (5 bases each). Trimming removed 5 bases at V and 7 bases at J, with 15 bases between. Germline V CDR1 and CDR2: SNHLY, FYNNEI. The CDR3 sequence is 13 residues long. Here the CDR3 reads CASSPRGSREQYF. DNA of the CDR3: TGTGCCAGCAGTCCCCGGGGCTCCAGGGAGCAGTACTTC.

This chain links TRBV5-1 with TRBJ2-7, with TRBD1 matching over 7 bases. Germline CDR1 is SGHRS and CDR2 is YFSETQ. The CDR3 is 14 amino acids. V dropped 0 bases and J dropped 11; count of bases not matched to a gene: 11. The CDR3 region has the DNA TGCGCCAGCAGCTTGGGCAGGGGGTTCCTTGGAAAGTACTTC. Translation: CASSLGRGFLGKYF.

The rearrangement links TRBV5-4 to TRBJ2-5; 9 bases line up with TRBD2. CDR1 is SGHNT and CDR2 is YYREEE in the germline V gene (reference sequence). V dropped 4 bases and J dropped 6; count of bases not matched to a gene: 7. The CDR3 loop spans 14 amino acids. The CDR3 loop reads CASSPAGGVKTQYF. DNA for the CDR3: TGTGCCAGCAGCCCGGCGGGGGGGGTGAAGACCCAGTACTTC.

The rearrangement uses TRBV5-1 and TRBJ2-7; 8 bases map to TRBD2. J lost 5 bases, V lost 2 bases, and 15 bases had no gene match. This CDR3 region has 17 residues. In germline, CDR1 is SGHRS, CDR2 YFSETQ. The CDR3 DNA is TGCGCCAGCAGCTTCCAGGCGAGCGGGAGCGTTCGGGACGAGCAGTACTTC. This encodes CASSFQASGSVRDEQYF.

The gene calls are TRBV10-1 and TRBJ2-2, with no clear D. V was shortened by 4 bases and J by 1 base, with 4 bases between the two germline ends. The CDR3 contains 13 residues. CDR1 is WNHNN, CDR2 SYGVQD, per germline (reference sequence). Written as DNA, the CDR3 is TGCGCCAGCAGTGTAGGGAACACCGGGGAGCTGTTTTTT. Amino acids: CASSVGNTGELFF.